A single T cell receptor (beta chain) is shown here with its context. Sequenced by immunoSEQ multiplex PCR; TCRdb stores in-frame clones only, minus some. Counted here are around 290,000 clones, about 88% occurring once; the ten biggest clones make up under 15%. This record comes from a study of blood T cell repertoires in COVID-19. The source of this sequence is a woman in her seventies with COVID-19, enrolled during active disease. The sample consisted of peripheral blood.

The CDR3: CASSPGLAAQETQYF. As DNA, the CDR3 is TGTGCCAGCAGCCCCGGACTAGCGGCACAAGAGACCCAGTACTTC. V is TRBV11-2 and J is TRBJ2-5; 10 bases are shared with TRBD2. V was pared by 5 bases and J by 2 bases, with 5 bases of the junction left unmatched. Germline assignment: CDR1 SGHAT and CDR2 FQNNGV. This CDR3 is 15 amino acids long.